These T cell receptor beta chains were read from a single sample in a study of regulatory T cells in long-lasting Graves disease. TCRdb reanalysed the multiplex PCR reads using MiXCR and keeps one entry per CDR3 protein. Among hundreds of thousands of distinct CDR3 sequences listed, around 21% were seen once. The sequencing used peripheral blood mononuclear cells (PBMCs), collected when the disease was refractory, from a patient treated with antithyroid drugs. These receptors all stem from a female donor with Graves disease. CDR3s include the opening cysteine and the closing phenylalanine or tryptophan. A D gene is named only where the DNA matches it firmly. Some rows mark clone size as missing; the rest say once, few, many or name a class of expanded clone.

CDR3 DNA: TGTGCCAGCAGGAACGCAGGGACCACTGAAGCTTTCTTT
CDR3 protein: CASRNAGTTEAFF
J gene: TRBJ1-1
clone size: many
CDR3 length: 13
D gene: -
V gene: TRBV6-1

CDR3 DNA: TGTGCCAGCAGTTACTCGAGTCTAGCGGGACACGAGCAGTACTTC
CDR3 protein: CASSYSSLAGHEQYF
J gene: TRBJ2-7
clone size: many
CDR3 length: 15
D gene: TRBD2
V gene: TRBV6-2/TRBV6-3

CDR3 DNA: TGTGCCAGCAATATTGGCGGGGAGCTGTTTTTT
CDR3 protein: CASNIGGELFF
J gene: TRBJ2-2
clone size: -
CDR3 length: 11
D gene: -
V gene: TRBV6-2/TRBV6-3

CDR3 DNA: TGTGCCAGCAGCTCTGCCGGAGTTGCCTACGAGCAGTACTTC
CDR3 protein: CASSSAGVAYEQYF
J gene: TRBJ2-7
clone size: -
CDR3 length: 14
D gene: -
V gene: TRBV7-2

CDR3 DNA: TGTGCCAGCAGTTTAAAGGGGGGGAGACTGTTTTTT
CDR3 protein: CASSLKGGRLFF
J gene: TRBJ1-4
clone size: many
CDR3 length: 12
D gene: -
V gene: TRBV12-3/TRBV12-4

CDR3 DNA: TGTGCCAGTAGAGATTTGAGGGACGCGGTTCGGGAGCAGTACTTC
CDR3 protein: CASRDLRDAVREQYF
J gene: TRBJ2-7
clone size: few
CDR3 length: 15
D gene: -
V gene: TRBV19

CDR3 DNA: TGTGCCACCAGTGATCTCCGGACAGGGGGAATCACCGGGGAGCTGTTTTTT
CDR3 protein: CATSDLRTGGITGELFF
J gene: TRBJ2-2
clone size: few
CDR3 length: 17
D gene: TRBD1
V gene: TRBV24-1

CDR3 DNA: TGTGCCAGCAGCTTGAGCGGGACTAGCGGGAGCTACGAGCAGTACTTC
CDR3 protein: CASSLSGTSGSYEQYF
J gene: TRBJ2-7
clone size: few
CDR3 length: 16
D gene: TRBD2
V gene: TRBV7-3

CDR3 DNA: TGTGCCAGCAGCCGGCCGGGGGGCTCTGGCTACACCTTC
CDR3 protein: CASSRPGGSGYTF
J gene: TRBJ1-2
clone size: -
CDR3 length: 13
D gene: -
V gene: TRBV7-9

CDR3 DNA: TGTGCCAGCAGCCAACGGGACAATATTAACTATGGCTACACCTTC
CDR3 protein: CASSQRDNINYGYTF
J gene: TRBJ1-2
clone size: -
CDR3 length: 15
D gene: -
V gene: TRBV14

CDR3 DNA: TGTGCCAGCAGTCCAGAGACTAGCCGTTACGAGCAGTACTTC
CDR3 protein: CASSPETSRYEQYF
J gene: TRBJ2-7
clone size: -
CDR3 length: 14
D gene: TRBD2
V gene: TRBV12-3/TRBV12-4

CDR3 DNA: TGTGCCAGCAGTCCCACAGGGGACACTGAAGCTTTCTTT
CDR3 protein: CASSPTGDTEAFF
J gene: TRBJ1-1
clone size: -
CDR3 length: 13
D gene: TRBD1
V gene: TRBV6-1

CDR3 DNA: TGTGCCAGCAGCAGGCCGGGACAGGGGGCGCGAGAGACCCAGTACTTC
CDR3 protein: CASSRPGQGARETQYF
J gene: TRBJ2-5
clone size: few
CDR3 length: 16
D gene: TRBD1
V gene: TRBV5-4

CDR3 DNA: TGTGCCAGCAGTCCCGGACCCGTGATGAGGCAGTACTTC
CDR3 protein: CASSPGPVMRQYF
J gene: TRBJ2-7
clone size: many
CDR3 length: 13
D gene: -
V gene: TRBV7-2

CDR3 DNA: TGCGCCAGCAGCTTAACGCCAAACTACGAGCAGTACTTC
CDR3 protein: CASSLTPNYEQYF
J gene: TRBJ2-7
clone size: many
CDR3 length: 13
D gene: -
V gene: TRBV5-1

CDR3 DNA: TGTGCCAGCAGCTTCCAGGGGCTGAACTATGGCTACACCTTC
CDR3 protein: CASSFQGLNYGYTF
J gene: TRBJ1-2
clone size: few
CDR3 length: 14
D gene: -
V gene: TRBV7-8

CDR3 DNA: TGTGCCAGCAGTCCCAGCGAGACCCAGTACTTC
CDR3 protein: CASSPSETQYF
J gene: TRBJ2-5
clone size: many
CDR3 length: 11
D gene: -
V gene: TRBV28

CDR3 DNA: TGTGCCAGCAGCTTAGCACCGGGAGAGCAGTACTTC
CDR3 protein: CASSLAPGEQYF
J gene: TRBJ2-7
clone size: many
CDR3 length: 12
D gene: -
V gene: TRBV11-2

CDR3 DNA: TGCAGTGCTAGAGATCAGGCCAGGGGAACCGACGAGCAGTACTTC
CDR3 protein: CSARDQARGTDEQYF
J gene: TRBJ2-7
clone size: many
CDR3 length: 15
D gene: -
V gene: TRBV20-1

CDR3 DNA: TGTGCCAGCAGGTCTCGGGACAGGGTTTCCTACGAGCAGTACTTC
CDR3 protein: CASRSRDRVSYEQYF
J gene: TRBJ2-7
clone size: many
CDR3 length: 15
D gene: TRBD1
V gene: TRBV28

CDR3 DNA: TGTGCCAGCAGGCTCACAGGGACTGGGGCCAACGTCCTGACTTTC
CDR3 protein: CASRLTGTGANVLTF
J gene: TRBJ2-6
clone size: few
CDR3 length: 15
D gene: -
V gene: TRBV5-6

CDR3 DNA: TGCAGCGTTCGTCGGGGAACTGGGGAGCTGTTTTTT
CDR3 protein: CSVRRGTGELFF
J gene: TRBJ2-2
clone size: -
CDR3 length: 12
D gene: -
V gene: TRBV29-1

CDR3 DNA: TGTGCTAGCAGCCTAAGTCCAGGGTTGGAGACCCAGTACTTC
CDR3 protein: CASSLSPGLETQYF
J gene: TRBJ2-5
clone size: -
CDR3 length: 14
D gene: -
V gene: TRBV7-7

CDR3 DNA: TGTGCCAGCAGTTTTCTAGAAGCACCCTACGAGCAGTACTTC
CDR3 protein: CASSFLEAPYEQYF
J gene: TRBJ2-7
clone size: -
CDR3 length: 14
D gene: -
V gene: TRBV27

CDR3 DNA: TGTGCCAGCAGTCCAACGGCAATCGGGGTATCCGGGGAGCTGTTTTTT
CDR3 protein: CASSPTAIGVSGELFF
J gene: TRBJ2-2
clone size: many
CDR3 length: 16
D gene: -
V gene: TRBV28

CDR3 DNA: TGTGCCAGCAGACGTAAATTACGACCCGAGTACAATGAGCAGTTCTTC
CDR3 protein: CASRRKLRPEYNEQFF
J gene: TRBJ2-1
clone size: -
CDR3 length: 16
D gene: -
V gene: TRBV2

CDR3 DNA: TGCAGCGTAAAAGCTACAGGTAGTGAGTACACCGGGGAGCTGTTTTTT
CDR3 protein: CSVKATGSEYTGELFF
J gene: TRBJ2-2
clone size: once
CDR3 length: 16
D gene: -
V gene: TRBV29-1

CDR3 DNA: TGTGCCAGCAGGGCAGGACAGTTTAGCAATCAGCCCCAGCATTTT
CDR3 protein: CASRAGQFSNQPQHF
J gene: TRBJ1-5
clone size: many
CDR3 length: 15
D gene: -
V gene: TRBV6-1